This TCR beta chain is drawn from a study of cytomegalovirus exposure and HLA in healthy donors. The study, taken as a whole, reports: Later analysis demonstrated an association between a missense DCLRE1C variant and TCR beta V- and J-gene trimming. Fewer N-insertions (relative to the approximately 700-donor mean) were reportedly seen in an Asian-associated ancestry cluster in a later analysis. Sequencing depth roughly uniform across donors was assumed in presence/absence analyses.

CDR1 and CDR2 (germline): MNHEY, SMNVEV (reference sequence). The CDR3 has 13 amino acids. V was shortened by 6 bases and J by 4 bases, with 12 bases between the two germline ends. PCR amplification relied on 60 Vbeta primers (plus 13 Jbeta primers). The table came from immunoSEQ multiplex PCR; TCRdb's copy has only in-frame clones and leaves some out. The table records fewer than 350,000 clones, 70% to 90% of them present only once. As regards this clone: Its target is not known.

The specimen was PBMCs. The sequence came from a woman aged 18 to 35 in good health and CMV-seronegative. This rearrangement joins TRBV27 to TRBJ1-2, with D unresolved. CDR3 residues: CASSHPQFYGYTF. The CDR3, as DNA: TGTGCCAGCAGCCATCCACAATTCTATGGCTACACCTTC.